This T cell receptor (beta chain) was obtained from a study of T-cell memory formation after mild COVID-19. Via MiXCR, TCRdb re-called the 5' RACE reads, giving one row per CDR3 protein. The table lists 90,000 to 120,000 distinct CDR3 sequences, 13% to 15% of them singletons. The study, taken as a whole, reports: Confirmation was lacking for SARS-CoV-2 specificity of second-wave clones that peaked on day 37.

This clonotype was seen more than once but under ten times. What it recognizes is unknown. V lost 5 bases and J 1 base, leaving 16 bases between the germline ends. Germline CDR1 is MNHEY and CDR2 is SMNVEV (reference sequence). This CDR3 has 16 amino acids. The material sequenced was PBMCs or a T cell subset sorted from them (not recorded which). The origin of this receptor is a man between 18 and 35 years old who had mild COVID-19 (a few samples of this study predate the infection). Cell type and time point are not known. The rearrangement links TRBV27 to TRBJ2-3; tentatively, D is TRBD2 (6 bases). CDR3 sequence: CASSRLVRGGTDTQYF. The CDR3 DNA is TGTGCCAGCAGTAGACTAGTCCGAGGAGGCACAGATACGCAGTATTTT.